A single T cell receptor (beta chain) is shown here with its context. The data derive from a study of blood T cell repertoires in COVID-19. Study-level information: The samples span acute and convalescent COVID-19 from the United States, Italy and Spain.

As originally analysed: Counts of nucleated cells, estimated from reference gene primer amplification, were obtained. TCRdb's table, derived via immunoSEQ multiplex PCR, lists solely in-frame clones and lacks some. V and J calls and clone size follow that table, whereas D and trimming were derived from the DNA. The sample holds 210,000 or so clones, about 77% seen once. Germline V gene lookup returns CDR1 SEHNR and CDR2 FQNEAQ (reference sequence). V was pared by 6 bases and J by 9 bases, with 9 bases of the junction left unmatched. This CDR3 is built from 15 residues. The rearrangement joins TRBV7-9 to TRBJ2-1; the match to TRBD2 covers 12 bases. The material sequenced was peripheral blood. The source is an elderly woman with active or convalescent COVID-19. The CDR3 DNA follows: TGTGCCAGCAGACCCTCTAGCGGGGGGGCCGGTGAGCAGTTCTTC. It encodes CASRPSSGGAGEQFF. The full variable domain, completed using reference TRBV7-9 and TRBJ2-1, is DTGVSQNPRHKITKRGQNVTFRCDPISEHNRLYWYRQTLGQGPEFLTYFQNEAQLEKSRLLSDRFSAERPKGSFSTLEIQRTEQGDSAMYLCASRPSSGGAGEQFFGPGTRLTVL.